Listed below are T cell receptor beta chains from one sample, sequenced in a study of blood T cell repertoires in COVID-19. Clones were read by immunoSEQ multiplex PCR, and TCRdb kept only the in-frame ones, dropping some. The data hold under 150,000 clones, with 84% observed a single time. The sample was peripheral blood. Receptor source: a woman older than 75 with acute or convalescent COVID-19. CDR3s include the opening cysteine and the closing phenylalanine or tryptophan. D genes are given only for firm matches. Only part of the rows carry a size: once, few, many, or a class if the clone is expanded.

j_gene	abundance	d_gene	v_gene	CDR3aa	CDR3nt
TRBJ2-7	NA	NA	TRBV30	CAWSVRGNTYEQYF	TGTGCCTGGAGTGTGAGAGGGAATACCTACGAGCAGTACTTC
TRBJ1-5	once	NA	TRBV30	CAWSKTGPYQPQHF	TGTGCCTGGAGTAAGACAGGCCCTTATCAGCCCCAGCATTTT
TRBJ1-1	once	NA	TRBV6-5	CASSFDIMNTEAFF	TGTGCCAGCAGTTTTGACATAATGAACACTGAAGCTTTCTTT
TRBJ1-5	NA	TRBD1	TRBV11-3	CASSLQFRDRGGPQHF	TGTGCCAGCAGCCTCCAATTCCGGGACAGGGGTGGGCCCCAGCATTTT
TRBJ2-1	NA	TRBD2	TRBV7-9	CASKGELAGTQVDNEQFF	TGTGCCAGCAAGGGGGAACTAGCGGGTACCCAAGTAGACAATGAGCAGTTCTTC
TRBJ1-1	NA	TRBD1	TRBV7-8	CASSLVGTGGETEAFF	TGTGCCAGCAGCTTAGTCGGGACAGGGGGAGAAACTGAAGCTTTCTTT
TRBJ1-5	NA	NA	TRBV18	CASSHKGEQPQHF	TGTGCCAGCTCACACAAGGGAGAGCAGCCCCAGCATTTT
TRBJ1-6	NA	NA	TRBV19	CATTTGRGSYNSPLHF	TGTGCCACCACGACAGGCCGAGGCTCCTATAATTCACCCCTCCACTTT
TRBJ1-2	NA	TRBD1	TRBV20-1	CSASRTGGNYGYTF	TGCAGTGCTAGTCGTACAGGGGGCAACTATGGCTACACCTTC
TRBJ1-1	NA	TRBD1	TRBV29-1	CSVEPPDRGGTEAFF	TGCAGCGTTGAGCCCCCGGACAGGGGGGGAACTGAAGCTTTCTTT
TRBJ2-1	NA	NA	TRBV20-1	CSAIPGVEQFF	TGCAGTGCTATCCCCGGGGTCGAGCAGTTCTTC
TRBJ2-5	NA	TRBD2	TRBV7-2	CASSFDGGAPETQYF	TGTGCCAGCAGCTTTGACGGGGGGGCTCCAGAGACCCAGTACTTC